The 9 T cell receptor beta chains in this list originate from one sample, sequenced in a study of blood T cell repertoires in COVID-19. Only in-frame clones appear in the TCRdb table, and some are missing; sequencing was by immunoSEQ multiplex PCR. The data hold roughly 190,000 clones, with about four fifths observed a single time. Sequenced sample: peripheral blood. These receptor sequences come from a woman in her sixties with COVID-19, enrolled during active disease.

V and J are TRBV3-1 (or the pseudogene TRBV3-2) and TRBJ2-2; 8 bases agree with TRBD1. The CDR3 loop spans 16 amino acids. Germline V lookup: CDR1 LGHDT, CDR2 YNNKEL (reference sequence). V gave up 4 bases and J gave up 2 bases; unmatched junction bases: 6. Here the CDR3 reads CASSPWTGSNTGELFF. As DNA, the CDR3 is TGTGCCAGCAGCCCTTGGACAGGGTCAAACACCGGGGAGCTGTTTTTT.

V and J are TRBV7-3 and TRBJ2-2; D might be TRBD1 (5 bases). The CDR3 is made up of 14 amino acids. The V gene lost 2 bases and the J gene lost 8 bases, with 12 bases spanning the gap. Per germline, CDR1 SGHTA and CDR2 FQGTGA. The CDR3 reads CASSLSREGGELFF. DNA of the CDR3: TGTGCCAGCAGCTTATCCAGGGAAGGTGGGGAGCTGTTTTTT. Complete variable domain (other parts from reference TRBV7-3 and TRBJ2-2): GAGVSQTPSNKVTEKGKYVELRCDPISGHTALYWYRQSLGQGPEFLIYFQGTGAADDSGLPNDRFFAVRPEGSVSTLKIQRTERGDSAVYLCASSLSREGGELFFGEGSRLTVL.

The chain combines TRBV3-1 (or the pseudogene TRBV3-2) with TRBJ2-5; possible D gene TRBD1, 5 bases. Germline CDR1 is LGHDT and CDR2 is YNNKEL (reference sequence). There are 18 residues in the CDR3. Trimming left V 4 bases short and J 5 bases short, with 26 bases between. The CDR3 loop reads CASSPRFRGASRFETQYF. The CDR3 region has the DNA TGTGCCAGCAGCCCCCGTTTTCGTGGGGCTTCGCGGTTTGAGACCCAGTACTTC.

The V and J genes are TRBV15 and TRBJ1-1; no reliable D call. Trimming left V 1 base short and J 0 bases short, with 6 bases between. This CDR3 region has 14 residues. Germline V gives CDR1 LNHNV, CDR2 YYDKDF (reference sequence). In nucleotides, the CDR3 is TGTGCCACCAGCAGAGCGGAGATGAACACTGAAGCTTTCTTT. This gives the protein CATSRAEMNTEAFF.

This sequence joins TRBV6-4 and TRBJ1-2; the match to TRBD1 covers 10 bases. V was clipped by 2 bases and J by 6 bases; unmatched bases: 6. The CDR3 length is 15 residues. The germline V gene encodes CDR1 MRHNA and CDR2 SNTAGT. This CDR3 is CASSDQTDRGHGYTF. The CDR3 DNA reads as TGTGCCAGCAGTGACCAGACCGACAGGGGGCATGGCTACACCTTC.

The genes are TRBV6-1 and TRBJ1-2; weak D call: TRBD1 (5 bases). Trimming removed 1 base from V and 7 bases from J, with 10 bases in between. The CDR3 has 13 residues. Germline CDR1 MNHNS, CDR2 SASEGT. This CDR3 reads CASSEEGWSGYTF. In DNA form, the CDR3 reads TGTGCCAGCAGTGAAGAGGGGTGGAGTGGCTACACCTTC.

The V gene is TRBV29-1, the J gene TRBJ2-3; TRBD2 might be the D (5 bases). The germline V gene has CDR1 SQVTM and CDR2 ANQGSEA. V lost 6 bases, J lost 2 bases, and 18 bases lay in between. The CDR3 length is 15 residues. The CDR3, as DNA: TGCAGCGTCGGGGTCCGGGAAACCATCACAGATACGCAGTATTTT. This encodes CSVGVRETITDTQYF.

The rearrangement links TRBV3-1 (or the pseudogene TRBV3-2) to TRBJ2-5; weak D call: TRBD1 (5 bases). CDR1 and CDR2 (germline): LGHDT, YNNKEL (reference sequence). V was pared by 4 bases and J by 8 bases, with 23 bases between. CDR3 size: 16 residues. This CDR3 reads CASSRTALQEGSTQYF. The DNA of the CDR3 is TGTGCCAGCAGCCGAACAGCATTACAGGAAGGAAGTACCCAGTACTTC.

This rearrangement joins TRBV28 to TRBJ1-3; D gene uncertain. V was shortened by 7 bases and J by 2 bases, with 15 bases between the two germline ends. The CDR3 is made up of 15 amino acids. Per the germline V gene, CDR1 is MDHEN and CDR2 is SYDVKM. The CDR3 nucleotides read TGTGCCAGCATCTACGGGAGGGAACCTGGAAACACCATATATTTT. Encoded protein: CASIYGREPGNTIYF.